The 19 T cell receptor beta chains reported below all come from one sample, sequenced in a study of regulatory T cells in long-lasting Graves disease. Sequencing libraries for TCR beta were prepared with iRepertoire HTBI primers and Arm-PCR of CDR3 regions. TCRdb ran MiXCR on the multiplex PCR reads and lists one entry per CDR3 protein. The sample carries 450,000 to 650,000 distinct CDR3 sequences, 15% to 20% recorded once. Time point given: newly diagnosed GD, antithyroid drugs for less than 3 months. The TCR library used RNA extracted from PBMCs. These data were also reused for a study on T cells in Graves' hyperthyroidism and ophthalmopathy.

The source material was peripheral blood mononuclear cells (PBMCs), sampled at new diagnosis, from a patient treated with antithyroid drugs. All receptors come from a woman aged 35 to 59 with Graves disease.

The V and J genes are TRBV4-2 and TRBJ1-5; the D gene is possibly TRBD1 (5 bases). This CDR3 has 15 residues. The germline CDR1 and CDR2 sequences are LGHNA and YNFKEQ. Trimming took 0 bases from V and 4 from J, leaving 10 bases between them. The chain's CDR3 is CASSQEGTINQPQHF. In nucleotides, the CDR3 is TGTGCCAGCAGCCAAGAGGGGACCATTAATCAGCCCCAGCATTTT.

This clonotype came up many times. V gene TRBV12-3 or TRBV12-4 combines with J gene TRBJ1-2, with D unresolved. The germline V and J ends were trimmed by 1 base and 8 bases, with 8 bases remaining between them. This CDR3 is 12 amino acids long. The CDR3 sequence is CASSLVRLGYTF. The CDR3 DNA follows: TGTGCCAGCAGTTTAGTGAGGTTGGGCTACACCTTC.

This clonotype came up many times. The V call is TRBV24-1, the J call TRBJ2-1, with TRBD2 matching 7 bases. CDR3 length: 15 residues. After removal of 5 bases from V and 2 bases from J, the junction contained 5 bases not matched to a gene. CDR1 is KGHDR and CDR2 is SFDVKD in the germline V gene. Here the CDR3 reads CATSVGGFPYNEQFF. CDR3 nucleotides: TGTGCCACCAGTGTGGGGGGGTTCCCCTACAATGAGCAGTTCTTC.

This clonotype has ten or more counts. Sequence at one end of the junction differs from germline and may be a read error. This chain connects TRBV20-1 to TRBJ1-4, with D uncertain. The CDR3 totals 11 residues. Germline V gene lookup returns CDR1 DFQATT and CDR2 SNEGSKA (reference sequence). CDR3 region: CSARDGVIDLF. DNA for the CDR3: TGCAGTGCTAGAGATGGGGTAATCGACCTTTTT.

The sample holds a few counts of this clonotype. V usage is TRBV7-9 and J usage is TRBJ1-4; D gene unclear. V lost 6 bases and J lost 6, with 14 bases in between. CDR1 and CDR2 (germline): SEHNR, FQNEAQ (reference sequence). The CDR3 is 14 amino acids. In DNA, the CDR3 is TGTGCCAGCAGATGGCTCGTACAGCATGAAAAACTGTTTTTT. It yields the protein CASRWLVQHEKLFF.

V is TRBV5-1 and J is TRBJ1-1; D not certain. Deletions cut 0 bases from V and 3 bases from J, with 6 bases between. The germline V gene encodes CDR1 SGHRS and CDR2 YFSETQ. The CDR3 is made up of 13 amino acids. The CDR3 loop reads CASSLVSYTEAFF. CDR3 DNA sequence: TGCGCCAGCAGCTTGGTTAGTTACACTGAAGCTTTCTTT.

The chain joins TRBV4-1 to TRBJ2-4; 15 bases are shared with TRBD2. This CDR3 is 20 amino acids long. V shed 1 base, J shed 1 base, and the junction held 8 bases outside the gene matches. Germline lookup yields CDR1 MGHRA and CDR2 YSYEKL. CDR3 DNA sequence: TGCGCCAGCAGCCAAGCATTGGGACTAGCGGGGGGAGAGGCCAAAAACATTCAGTACTTC. This encodes CASSQALGLAGGEAKNIQYF.

The chain is built from TRBV9 and TRBJ2-4; no clear D. Trimming left V 0 bases short and J 6 bases short, with 7 bases between. The CDR3 covers 13 residues. CDR1 and CDR2 from the germline V gene are SGDLS and YYNGEE. The CDR3 DNA sequence: TGTGCCAGCAGCGTAGATTTGGCAAACATTCAGTACTTC. Translated: CASSVDLANIQYF.

This clonotype came up many times. This chain connects TRBV12-3 or TRBV12-4 to TRBJ1-3; D remains unclear. V lost 3 bases and J lost 2, with 8 bases in between. The CDR3 runs to 14 residues. In DNA form, the CDR3 reads TGTGCCAGCAGTTTGGCACAAACTGGAAACACCATATATTTT. Translated, it gives CASSLAQTGNTIYF.

At least ten counts were recorded for this clonotype. This rearrangement joins TRBV28 to TRBJ1-1; D remains unclear. The V end lost 5 bases, the J end lost 5 bases, and 15 bases lay between the germline ends. CDR3 length equals 14 residues. Germline V lookup: CDR1 MDHEN, CDR2 SYDVKM. This CDR3 reads CASSKLIGSTEAFF. The DNA for the CDR3 is TGTGCCAGCAGTAAATTGATCGGGTCTACTGAAGCTTTCTTT.

This clonotype was observed many times. This chain connects TRBV28 to TRBJ1-4; D not resolved. Germline loops: CDR1 MDHEN, CDR2 SYDVKM. The length of the CDR3 is 16 residues. Trimming stripped 2 bases from V and 0 bases from J, with 10 bases between. The DNA of the CDR3 is TGTGCCAGCAGTTTAGGAGGCGCCCCAACTAATGAAAAACTGTTTTTT. It codes for CASSLGGAPTNEKLFF.

This clonotype has only a few counts. This chain connects TRBV5-6 to TRBJ1-4, with a weak D call TRBD1 (6 bases). This CDR3 has 18 residues. V was pared by 5 bases and J by 0 bases, with 20 bases between. Germline V lookup: CDR1 SGHDT, CDR2 YYEEEE. The CDR3: CASSSDRTYFATNEKLFF. In DNA form, the CDR3 reads TGTGCCAGCAGTTCAGACAGGACTTACTTTGCAACTAATGAAAAACTGTTTTTT.

This clonotype was recorded many times. The chain carries TRBV5-1 and TRBJ1-6; 7 positions agree with TRBD1. Germline lookup yields CDR1 SGHRS and CDR2 YFSETQ. The J segment lost 11 bases and the V segment lost 4 bases, leaving 15 bases of the junction unmatched. CDR3 length: 16 residues. The CDR3 is CASSGGEGASMAPLHF. DNA of the CDR3: TGCGCCAGCAGCGGCGGGGAGGGGGCGTCTATGGCACCCCTCCACTTT.

Comment on this clonotype: A much larger clone lies a single base off, so this may be a read error. This sequence joins TRBV11-2 and TRBJ1-5; D might be TRBD1 (6 bases). CDR1 and CDR2 (germline): SGHAT, FQNNGV. Trimming took 10 bases from V and 9 from J, leaving 19 bases between them. This CDR3 spans 13 amino acids. The DNA of the CDR3 is TGTGCCAACGGTCACTCGGGGGGCGGGCCCCAGCATTTT. Amino acid sequence: CANGHSGGGPQHF.

This clonotype was recorded a few times. The chain couples TRBV11-2 to TRBJ1-6; no firm D call. V lost 1 base and J lost 5, with 12 bases in between. CDR3 size: 16 residues. Germline V gene lookup returns CDR1 SGHAT and CDR2 FQNNGV. The CDR3 sequence: CASSLGYGTNNSPLHF. Written as DNA, the CDR3 is TGTGCCAGCAGCTTAGGGTACGGAACCAATAATTCACCCCTCCACTTT.

This clonotype was found a few times. V usage is TRBV30 and J usage is TRBJ2-1; the D call may be TRBD1 or TRBD2 (6 bases each). The CDR3 length is 15 residues. CDR1 GTSNPN and CDR2 SVGIG come from the germline V gene (reference sequence). Trimming cost V 2 bases and J 5 bases, with 16 bases left between them. This CDR3 reads CAWSWGRGGDNEQFF. The CDR3 DNA reads TGTGCCTGGAGTTGGGGGCGGGGCGGCGACAATGAGCAGTTCTTC.

J is TRBJ2-2 and V is TRBV2; D possibly corresponds to TRBD2 (6 bases). The ends were cut back, 7 bases at V and 3 bases at J, with 9 bases in the middle. The CDR3 is 13 amino acids. The germline gives CDR1 SNHLY, CDR2 FYNNEI. The CDR3 region has the DNA TGTGCCAGCAAACGGGGGTACACCGGGGAGCTGTTTTTT. As protein: CASKRGYTGELFF.

The chain carries TRBV18 and TRBJ1-2; TRBD1 matches at 10 bases. The V gene's germline CDR1 is KGHSH and CDR2 LQKENI. This CDR3 region has 14 residues. J gave up 8 bases and V 6 bases, and 9 bases lay outside the gene matches. The CDR3 loop reads CASSSEGTGVGYTF. The CDR3 nucleotides read TGTGCCAGCTCGTCTGAGGGGACAGGGGTCGGCTACACCTTC.

This clonotype turned up a few times. V usage is TRBV19 and J usage is TRBJ1-1; 8 nucleotides line up with TRBD1. Looked up from germline, CDR1 is LNHDA and CDR2 is SQIVND (reference sequence). V was pared by 6 bases and J by 1 base, with 4 bases of the junction left unmatched. The CDR3 runs 14 residues. The CDR3 here is CASSIDRGNTEAFF. Here the CDR3 DNA reads TGTGCCAGTAGCATTGACAGGGGGAACACTGAAGCTTTCTTT.